What follows are 6 T cell receptor beta chains derived from one specimen sequenced in a study of tissue T cells after allogeneic stem cell transplantation. Libraries were prepared by immunoSEQ multiplex PCR; TCRdb keeps only in-frame clonotypes and omits some of them. The repertoire holds roughly 45,000 clones, with around 73% as singletons. Input material: sorted cells pooled from one or two spleens. The receptors originated from a pool of C57BL/6 mice in good health.

A word on this clone: These gene names are mouse names. The read halts 1 residue ahead of the CDR3 end, with the missing end drawn from the germline J gene. The V call is TRBV3, the J call TRBJ2-1, with TRBD2 matching 10 bases. The CDR3 length is 15 residues. V shed 3 bases and J 3 bases; nucleotides not matched to a gene: 2. The germline V gene encodes CDR1 SNHLY and CDR2 FYNGKV (reference sequence). Here the CDR3 reads CASSFTGGVYAEQFF. The covered CDR3 bases are TGTGCCAGCAGCTTCACTGGGGGGGTCTATGCTGAGCAGTTC.

This clone has more than one count but fewer than ten. Each gene name is a mouse one. The read ends 1 residue before the CDR3 terminus; that terminus is restored from the germline J gene. The gene calls are TRBV31 and TRBJ2-7; the D is unclear. Germline-derived CDR1 and CDR2 are GKSSPN and SITVG. The V end lost 1 base, the J end lost 4 bases, and 5 bases lay between the germline ends. This CDR3 region has 11 residues. The CDR3 reads CAWSQGYEQYF. The sequenced CDR3 bases are TGTGCCTGGAGTCAGGGTTATGAACAGTAC.

This clone was detected only once. The gene names given are mouse names. The sequence runs out 1 residue before the end of the CDR3; the remainder is reconstructed from the germline J gene. The gene calls are TRBV24 and TRBJ1-1; D remains ambiguous. V shed 6 bases and J shed 5 bases, with 4 bases lying between them. This CDR3 has 10 amino acids. Germline V lookup: CDR1 KGHTA, CDR2 FRNEEI. The part of the CDR3 DNA that was read is TGTGCCAGCAGCTCAACAGAAGTCTTC. This codes for CASSSTEVF. The full CDR3 protein reads CASSSTEVFF.

A word on this clone: The listed genes are named as in mouse. The DNA ends 1 residue before the CDR3 does, and the rest of the CDR3 is filled in from the germline J gene. The chain couples TRBV3 to TRBJ2-4; tentative D call: TRBD1 (6 bases). V was shortened by 5 bases and J by 0 bases, with 9 bases between the two germline ends. CDR3 length: 14 residues. The germline V gene has CDR1 SNHLY and CDR2 FYNGKV (reference sequence). Partial CDR3 DNA: TGTGCCAGCAGCCGGGACATTAGTCAAAACACCTTGTAC. Its protein product is CASSRDISQNTLY. The whole CDR3 sequence reads CASSRDISQNTLYF. Together with reference TRBV3 and TRBJ2-4, the CDR3 gives the full variable domain: GPKVLQIPSHQIIDMGQMVTLNCDPVSNHLYFYWYKQILGQQMEFLVNFYNGKVMEKSKLFKDQFSVERPDGSYFTLKIQPTALEDSAVYFCASSRDISQNTLYFGAGTRLSVL.

As concerns this clone: Gene names follow the mouse nomenclature. The CDR3 is cut off 1 residue early in the read; its end comes from the germline J gene. This sample also contains other DNA sequences that code for the same CDR3. J is TRBJ1-4 and V is TRBV13-3; D is undetermined. The CDR3 contains 12 residues. Germline V lookup: CDR1 NNHDY, CDR2 SYVADS. Trimming pared 1 base from V and 4 bases from J, leaving 2 bases between. The CDR3 reads CASSDINERLFF. CDR3 DNA, as far as it was read: TGTGCCAGCAGTGATATCAACGAAAGATTATTT. The full variable domain, rest sourced from reference TRBV13-3 and TRBJ1-4, is EAAVTQSPRSKVAVTGGKVTLSCHQTNNHDYMYWYRQDTGHGLRLIHYSYVADSTEKGDIPDGYKASRPSQENFSLILELASLSQTAVYFCASSDINERLFFGHGTKLSVL.

Concerning this clone itself: Genes here carry mouse names. From the germline J gene comes the end of the CDR3, since the read stops 1 residue before it. The chain recombines TRBV2 with TRBJ2-1, with 11 bases that match TRBD2. With V trimmed by 0 bases and J by 2 bases, 3 bases remained unmatched. CDR1 and CDR2 (germline): LGHNA, YSYQKL. This CDR3 comprises 17 residues. The CDR3 is CASSQEGTGGHYAEQFF. The sequenced part of the CDR3 DNA is TGTGCCAGCAGCCAAGAAGGGACTGGGGGCCACTATGCTGAGCAGTTC.